This T cell receptor (beta chain) was documented in a study of immune heterogeneity within non-small cell lung tumors. Study-wide results and caveats: Multiple tumor sites within a patient showed recurrence of identical dominant CDR3 beta clonotypes; site-unique high-frequency clones were present as well.

The TCR beta CDR3 region underwent multiplex PCR amplification with 32 V and 13 J primers. One entry per CDR3 protein results from TCRdb running MiXCR on the multiplex PCR reads. This table has 30,000 to 40,000 distinct CDR3 sequences, around 28% appearing once. A note on this clonotype: Its antigen is unidentified. This likely comes from a read error, as the CDR3 has no conserved phenylalanine or tryptophan at its end.

Genomic DNA extracted from bulk tumor tissue served as template. A total of 550 to 650 ng was used per sample. Several biopsies per primary tumor, spaced far apart, were taken during surgery. Samples came from untreated patients having curative surgery for newly diagnosed non-small cell lung cancer. Input material: lung tumor tissue. This sequence originates from a man in his forties or fifties with non-small cell lung cancer.

The CDR3 here is CATRLGRKMNYGYTL. The DNA for the CDR3 is TGTGCCACCAGGCTGGGACGGAAAATGAACTATGGCTACACCCTC. This chain joins TRBV24-1 and TRBJ1-2, with a weak D call TRBD1 (5 bases). The length of the CDR3 is 15 residues. Trimming stripped 7 bases from V and 2 bases from J, with 16 bases between. The V gene's germline CDR1 is KGHDR and CDR2 SFDVKD.